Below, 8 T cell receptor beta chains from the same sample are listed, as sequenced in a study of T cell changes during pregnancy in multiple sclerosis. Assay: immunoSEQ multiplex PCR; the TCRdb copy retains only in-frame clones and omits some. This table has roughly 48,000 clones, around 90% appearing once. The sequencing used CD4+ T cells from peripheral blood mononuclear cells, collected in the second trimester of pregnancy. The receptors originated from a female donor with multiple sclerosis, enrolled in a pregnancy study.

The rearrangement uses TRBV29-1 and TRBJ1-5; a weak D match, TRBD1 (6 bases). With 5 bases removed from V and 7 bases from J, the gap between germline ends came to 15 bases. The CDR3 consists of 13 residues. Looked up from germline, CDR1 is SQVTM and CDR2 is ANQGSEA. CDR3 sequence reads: CSVITGTEQPQHF. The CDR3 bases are TGCAGCGTTATAACAGGGACGGAACAGCCCCAGCATTTT.

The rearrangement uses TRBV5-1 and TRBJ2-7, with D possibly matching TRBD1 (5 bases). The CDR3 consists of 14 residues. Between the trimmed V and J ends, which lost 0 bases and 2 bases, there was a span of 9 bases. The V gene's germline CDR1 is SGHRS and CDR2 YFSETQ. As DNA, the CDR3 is TGCGCCAGCAGCTTGGTGACAGAAGCCTACGAGCAGTACTTC. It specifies CASSLVTEAYEQYF.

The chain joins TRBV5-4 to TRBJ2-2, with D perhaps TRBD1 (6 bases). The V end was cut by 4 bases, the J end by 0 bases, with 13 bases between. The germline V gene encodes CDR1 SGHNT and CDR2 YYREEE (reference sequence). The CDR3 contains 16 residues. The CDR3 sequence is CASSAHRAPNTGELFF. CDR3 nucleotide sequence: TGTGCCAGCAGCGCTCACAGGGCGCCGAACACCGGGGAGCTGTTTTTT.

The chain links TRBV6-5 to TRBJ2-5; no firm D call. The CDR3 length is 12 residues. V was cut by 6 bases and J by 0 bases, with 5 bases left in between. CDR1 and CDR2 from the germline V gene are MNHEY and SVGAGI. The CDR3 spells CASRQYQETQYF. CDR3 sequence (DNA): TGTGCCAGCAGGCAGTACCAAGAGACCCAGTACTTC.

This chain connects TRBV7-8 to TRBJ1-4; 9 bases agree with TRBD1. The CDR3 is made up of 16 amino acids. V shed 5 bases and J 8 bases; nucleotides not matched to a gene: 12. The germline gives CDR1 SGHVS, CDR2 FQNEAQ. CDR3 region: CASSVGFTGGNEKLFF. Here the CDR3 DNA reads TGTGCCAGCAGCGTAGGATTCACAGGGGGCAACGAAAAACTGTTTTTT.

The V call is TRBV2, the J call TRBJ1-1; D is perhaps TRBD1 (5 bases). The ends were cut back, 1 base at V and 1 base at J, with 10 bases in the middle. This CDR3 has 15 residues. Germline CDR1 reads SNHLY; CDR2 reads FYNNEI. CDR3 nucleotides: TGTGCCAGCAGTGAAGTCAGGGTTGCGAACACTGAAGCTTTCTTT. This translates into CASSEVRVANTEAFF.

CDR3 amino acids: CASSLGQRNEKLFF. The CDR3, as DNA: TGTGCCAGCAGCTTAGGACAACGGAATGAAAAACTGTTTTTT. The chain employs TRBV7-9 and TRBJ1-4, with D unclear. The CDR3 is 14 amino acids. V shed 1 base and J shed 5 bases, with 8 bases lying between them. CDR1 and CDR2 (germline): SEHNR, FQNEAQ (reference sequence).

CDR3 region: CASSHPSARGMSEAFF. CDR3 coding DNA: TGCGCCAGCAGCCACCCCTCGGCCAGGGGGATGTCTGAAGCTTTCTTT. The V call is TRBV4-1, the J call TRBJ1-1, with 7 bases identical to TRBD1. The junction had 13 bases not matched to a gene; V was cut back by 3 bases and J by 6 bases. The CDR3 is made up of 16 amino acids. Germline V lookup: CDR1 MGHRA, CDR2 YSYEKL.